One and the same sample provided the 12 T cell receptor beta chains below, sequenced in a study of response to subunit inactivated influenza vaccine. TCRdb re-derived calls from the RT-PCR reads in MiXCR, one entry per CDR3 protein. The table lists about 500,000 distinct CDR3 sequences, 16% of them singletons, with approximately 3% in the top ten. The sequences come from CD4+ T cells sorted from PBMCs, collected roughly 24 months after vaccination. The receptors originated from a man aged 50-75 years who received an inactivated influenza vaccine.

This clonotype was counted only a few times. The chain recombines TRBV11-2 with TRBJ2-7, with D uncertain. The CDR3 has 15 amino acids. V gave up 0 bases and J gave up 2 bases, with 11 bases separating them. CDR1 and CDR2 (germline): SGHAT, FQNNGV. The CDR3 reads CASSLDMTYAYEQYF. Written as DNA, the CDR3 is TGTGCCAGCAGCTTAGATATGACCTACGCCTACGAGCAGTACTTC.

J is TRBJ2-7 and V is TRBV4-1; 7 bases agree with TRBD1. Unmatched junction bases numbered 4, after V lost 1 base and J lost 1 base. This CDR3 has 15 residues. Germline V gene sequence: CDR1 MGHRA, CDR2 YSYEKL. The CDR3, as DNA: TGCGCCAGCAGCCAAGGGGGACAGCTTTCCTACGAGCAGTACTTC. Amino acids: CASSQGGQLSYEQYF.

This clonotype has at least ten counts. This chain uses TRBV3-1 with TRBJ1-6, with 7 bases that match TRBD1. The CDR3 contains 14 residues. Trimming removed 8 bases from V and 7 bases from J; junction bases left unmatched: 8. Germline V lookup: CDR1 LGHDT, CDR2 YNNKEL (reference sequence). DNA of the CDR3: TGTGCCAGCGGAGCAGGGGGACGGAATTCACCCCTCCACTTT. The encoded protein is CASGAGGRNSPLHF. Variable domain in full (rest from reference TRBV3-1 and TRBJ1-6): DTAVSQTPKYLVTQMGNDKSIKCEQNLGHDTMYWYKQDSKKFLKIMFSYNNKELIINETVPNRFSPKSPDKAHLNLHINSLELGDSAVYFCASGAGGRNSPLHFGNGTRLTVT.

The chain recombines TRBV10-3 with TRBJ2-1; 11 bases are a match to TRBD1. The ends lost 0 bases at V and 7 bases at J; junction bases unmatched: 8. Germline values: CDR1 ENHRY, CDR2 SYGVKD. The CDR3 is 17 amino acids. CDR3 DNA: TGTGCCATCAGTGAGTCGATCAGGACAGGGGGCAGGAATGAGCAGTTCTTC. Translation: CAISESIRTGGRNEQFF.

The chain employs TRBV20-1 and TRBJ2-7, with 8 positions matching TRBD1. The CDR3 loop spans 15 amino acids. Germline trimming cut 6 bases from V and 3 bases from J; bases unmatched to any gene: 13. Germline lookup yields CDR1 DFQATT and CDR2 SNEGSKA (reference sequence). The CDR3 loop is CSAPSRDRFFYEQYF. In DNA, the CDR3 is TGCAGTGCCCCGAGCAGGGACAGGTTCTTCTACGAGCAGTACTTC.

The genes are TRBV7-6 and TRBJ2-2; 14 nucleotides agree with TRBD2. CDR1 and CDR2 from the germline V gene are SGHVS and FNYEAQ. V gave up 0 bases and J gave up 7 bases; unmatched junction bases: 4. The CDR3 loop spans 17 amino acids. The CDR3 DNA sequence: TGTGCCAGCAGCTTAGCGACTAGCGGGAGGGAATACGGGGAGCTGTTTTTT. The encoded protein is CASSLATSGREYGELFF.

This chain connects TRBV2 to TRBJ2-3, with 10 nucleotides matching TRBD2. From germline, CDR1 is SNHLY and CDR2 FYNNEI. The junction had 6 bases not matched to a gene; V was cut back by 9 bases and J by 0 bases. The CDR3 runs 15 residues. CDR3 residues: CASHALAGSTDTQYF. The CDR3 DNA follows: TGTGCCAGTCACGCACTAGCGGGGAGCACAGATACGCAGTATTTT.

The CDR3 loop reads CASSPTPPLEETQYF. CDR3 DNA sequence: TGTGCCAGCAGCCCCACCCCCCCATTGGAGGAGACCCAGTACTTC. The V gene is TRBV7-9, the J gene TRBJ2-5, with unresolved D. Germline loops: CDR1 SEHNR, CDR2 FQNEAQ (reference sequence). Trimming removed 5 bases at V and 5 bases at J, with 18 bases between. This CDR3 has 15 residues. Filled out from reference TRBV7-9 and TRBJ2-5, the complete variable domain reads DTGVSQNPRHKITKRGQNVTFRCDPISEHNRLYWYRQTLGQGPEFLTYFQNEAQLEKSRLLSDRFSAERPKGSFSTLEIQRTEQGDSAMYLCASSPTPPLEETQYFGPGTRLLVL.

This clonotype has just a few counts. This chain links TRBV27 with TRBJ1-1; no clear D. Germline V CDR1 and CDR2: MNHEY, SMNVEV (reference sequence). The CDR3 contains 14 residues. The V gene lost 1 base and the J gene lost 5 bases, with 11 bases spanning the gap. This chain's CDR3 is CASSLLVSGTEAFF. CDR3 nucleotide sequence: TGTGCCAGCAGTTTATTGGTTTCGGGGACTGAAGCTTTCTTT.

This rearrangement joins TRBV20-1 to TRBJ1-1, with D unclear. The V end lost 1 base, the J end lost 5 bases, and 17 bases lay between the germline ends. This CDR3 comprises 15 residues. The V gene's germline CDR1 is DFQATT and CDR2 SNEGSKA (reference sequence). CDR3 sequence: CSARARGRVGTEAFF. The CDR3 DNA sequence: TGCAGTGCTAGAGCCCGCGGTAGGGTAGGAACTGAAGCTTTCTTT.

This clonotype has just a few counts. The CDR3 sequence is CASSLDRVGREGPTQYF. CDR3 coding DNA: TGTGCCAGCAGCTTAGATCGGGTTGGCAGGGAAGGTCCGACCCAGTACTTC. The V gene is TRBV11-2, the J gene TRBJ2-5, with a tentative D call TRBD1 (5 bases). The germline CDR1 and CDR2 sequences are SGHAT and FQNNGV. There are 17 residues in the CDR3. V was shortened by 0 bases and J by 7 bases, with 21 bases between the two germline ends.

This clonotype was observed a handful of times. The chain couples TRBV11-2 to TRBJ1-6; D might be TRBD1 (6 bases). Trimming pared 1 base from V and 9 bases from J, leaving 13 bases between. This CDR3 spans 15 amino acids. CDR1 is SGHAT and CDR2 is FQNNGV in the germline V gene. CDR3 nucleotides: TGTGCCAGCAGCTTAGGGCCAGGGGCGCGTTCACCCCTCCACTTT. It yields the protein CASSLGPGARSPLHF.